The clone carrying this T cell receptor beta chain has just one count. The antigen is not known. The CDR3 covers 15 residues. V was clipped by 4 bases and J by 8 bases; unmatched bases: 7. CDR1 is MGHRA and CDR2 is YSYEKL in the germline V gene. These data come from a study of shared clonotypes between healthy human individuals. Overall study: The plates for each donor numbered three CD4 naive, three CD4 memory, two CD8 naive and one CD8 memory. Study findings and constraints: What naive subsets generally showed was a larger estimated richness than memory subsets showed.

Each subset's genomic DNA was split evenly across several immunoSEQ plates. How the authors handled the data: Owing to the provision of junction-only sequences devoid of quality scores by immunoSEQ, filtering differed. Libraries were prepared by immunoSEQ multiplex PCR; TCRdb keeps only in-frame clonotypes and omits some of them. V and J calls and clone size are as listed in that table; D and trimming were resolved from the DNA. The profile covers nearly 600,000 clones, with nearly 97% appearing a single time and 0.09% to 0.13% taken by the ten largest. The naive CD8 population came from CD45RO-negative cells selected for CCR7, without terminally differentiated effector memory CD45RA+ cells.

Sequenced input: naive CD8+ T cells sorted from blood. The TCR comes from a woman aged 25 to 45 in good health. This chain links TRBV4-1 with TRBJ2-1; TRBD2 matches 11 bases. In DNA form, the CDR3 reads TGCGCCAGCAGCCTAACCACGACTAGCGGGGATGAGCAGTTCTTC. The encoded protein is CASSLTTTSGDEQFF.